The source of this T cell receptor (beta chain) is a study of blood T cell repertoires in COVID-19. Study overall: Some COVID-19 samples were acute and others convalescent; all came from the United States, Italy and Spain. T cells, B-cell-depleted T cells, or PBMCs supplied cDNA or gDNA.

Germline V gene lookup returns CDR1 SNHLY and CDR2 FYNNEI. This CDR3 has 15 amino acids. The V segment lost 6 bases and the J segment 1 base; nucleotides outside the gene matches: 6. Patients in Seattle were enrolled during active infection, then followed longitudinally. Original data processing: Scientists estimated how many nucleated cells there were by amplifying reference gene primers. This table comes from immunoSEQ multiplex PCR, and its TCRdb copy is limited to in-frame clones, with some not included. V and J calls and clone size come straight from that table; D and trimming were deduced from the DNA. The sample includes 50,000 to 60,000 clones, roughly 87% of them seen just once.

The receptor was isolated from a man aged 40-55 years with COVID-19, enrolled during active disease. V gene TRBV2 combines with J gene TRBJ2-1, with 7 bases identical to TRBD1. Source material: peripheral blood. In DNA, the CDR3 is TGTGCCAGCAGCCAACAGGGGCAATCCTACAATGAGCAGTTCTTC. Protein sequence: CASSQQGQSYNEQFF.